A selection of T cell receptor beta chains follows, all from one sample in a study of blood T cells in healthy people across ages. TCRdb passed the 5' RACE reads through MiXCR, listing each CDR3 protein once. The sample yields approximately 1,100,000 distinct CDR3 sequences, under 45% seen once. Sequenced sample: blood. These TCRs come from a woman in her sixties or seventies in good health. Each CDR3 is given with its conserved first and last residue. A D gene is named only where the DNA matches it firmly. Size is stated for part of the rows, as once, few or many counts, or as a class when the clone is expanded.

abundance: few; j_gene: TRBJ2-7; v_gene: TRBV7-9; d_gene: TRBD2; CDR3aa: CASGGDHAYEQYF; CDR3nt: TGTGCCAGCGGGGGGGACCACGCCTACGAGCAGTACTTC
abundance: -; j_gene: TRBJ1-2; v_gene: TRBV7-3; d_gene: TRBD1; CDR3aa: CASSPEGQINYGYTF; CDR3nt: TGTGCCAGCAGCCCGGAGGGACAGATTAACTATGGCTACACCTTC
abundance: many; j_gene: TRBJ2-3; v_gene: TRBV5-1; d_gene: -; CDR3aa: CASSLLGSRDTQYF; CDR3nt: TGCGCCAGCAGCTTGCTCGGGAGTCGGGATACGCAGTATTTT
abundance: -; j_gene: TRBJ2-1; v_gene: TRBV6-5; d_gene: -; CDR3aa: CASSRGSHEQFF; CDR3nt: TGTGCCTCCAGCCGGGGGTCGCATGAGCAGTTCTTC
abundance: -; j_gene: TRBJ1-1; v_gene: TRBV25-1; d_gene: TRBD1; CDR3aa: CASSGQGENTEAFF; CDR3nt: TGTGCCAGCAGTGGACAGGGCGAGAACACTGAAGCTTTCTTT
abundance: few; j_gene: TRBJ2-7; v_gene: TRBV25-1; d_gene: TRBD2; CDR3aa: CASSGRTSGSEQYF; CDR3nt: TGTGCCAGCAGTGGCCGGACTAGCGGGAGCGAGCAGTACTTC
abundance: -; j_gene: TRBJ1-1; v_gene: TRBV27; d_gene: -; CDR3aa: CASSASGTANTEAFF; CDR3nt: TGTGCCAGCAGTGCCTCGGGCACAGCGAACACTGAAGCTTTCTTT
abundance: -; j_gene: TRBJ2-3; v_gene: TRBV5-1; d_gene: TRBD2; CDR3aa: CASSLGRAGVDTQYF; CDR3nt: TGCGCCAGCAGCTTGGGACGAGCGGGAGTGGATACGCAGTATTTT
abundance: few; j_gene: TRBJ1-2; v_gene: TRBV29-1; d_gene: -; CDR3aa: CSVPGQKPSNYGYTF; CDR3nt: TGCAGCGTTCCCGGACAGAAACCCTCTAACTATGGCTACACCTTC
abundance: -; j_gene: TRBJ2-4; v_gene: TRBV20-1; d_gene: TRBD2; CDR3aa: CSARSGNLNEQYF; CDR3nt: TGCAGTGCCCGGAGCGGGAATCTTAATGAGCAGTACTTC
abundance: -; j_gene: TRBJ2-1; v_gene: TRBV5-1; d_gene: -; CDR3aa: CASRGHSVEQQFF; CDR3nt: TGCGCCAGCAGGGGCCACTCAGTCGAACAGCAGTTCTTC
abundance: -; j_gene: TRBJ2-2; v_gene: TRBV5-1; d_gene: -; CDR3aa: CASSLTKLNTGELFF; CDR3nt: TGCGCCAGCAGCTTAACAAAATTGAACACCGGGGAGCTGTTTTTT
abundance: few; j_gene: TRBJ2-5; v_gene: TRBV9; d_gene: TRBD1; CDR3aa: CASSVGQGPATQYF; CDR3nt: TGTGCCAGCAGCGTAGGACAGGGACCAGCGACCCAGTACTTC
abundance: few; j_gene: TRBJ1-1; v_gene: TRBV6-1; d_gene: -; CDR3aa: CASTPYVNTEAFF; CDR3nt: TGTGCCAGCACCCCTTACGTGAACACTGAAGCTTTCTTT
abundance: -; j_gene: TRBJ2-1; v_gene: TRBV28; d_gene: -; CDR3aa: CASSLQIPPRNEQFF; CDR3nt: TGTGCCAGCAGTTTACAAATACCTCCGAGGAATGAGCAGTTCTTC
abundance: -; j_gene: TRBJ2-7; v_gene: TRBV3-1; d_gene: -; CDR3aa: CASSRDAAYEQYF; CDR3nt: TGTGCCAGCAGCCGGGACGCTGCCTACGAGCAGTACTTC
abundance: -; j_gene: TRBJ2-5; v_gene: TRBV6-2/TRBV6-3; d_gene: -; CDR3aa: CASRDQLETRYF; CDR3nt: TGTGCCAGCAGAGACCAGTTGGAGACCCGGTACTTC
abundance: few; j_gene: TRBJ2-2; v_gene: TRBV9; d_gene: -; CDR3aa: CASSVVPNSRELFF; CDR3nt: TGTGCCAGCAGCGTAGTACCAAACTCCCGGGAGCTGTTTTTT
abundance: -; j_gene: TRBJ2-2; v_gene: TRBV5-6; d_gene: -; CDR3aa: CASSPTENTGELFF; CDR3nt: TGTGCCAGCAGCCCCACAGAGAACACCGGGGAGCTGTTTTTT
abundance: -; j_gene: TRBJ2-3; v_gene: TRBV20-1; d_gene: -; CDR3aa: CSPWRDSTDTQYF; CDR3nt: TGCAGCCCGTGGAGGGACAGCACAGATACGCAGTATTTT
abundance: -; j_gene: TRBJ1-4; v_gene: TRBV12-3/TRBV12-4; d_gene: -; CDR3aa: CASSLRGGEKLFF; CDR3nt: TGTGCCAGCAGTTTAAGGGGAGGTGAAAAACTGTTTTTT
abundance: few; j_gene: TRBJ2-5; v_gene: TRBV10-1; d_gene: -; CDR3aa: CASSKSAGGGTLGTQYF; CDR3nt: TGCGCCAGCAGTAAATCCGCTGGCGGAGGAACACTCGGGACCCAGTACTTC
abundance: -; j_gene: TRBJ2-1; v_gene: TRBV20-1; d_gene: TRBD2; CDR3aa: CSAREGQRGYNEQFF; CDR3nt: TGCAGTGCTAGAGAGGGCCAGCGGGGCTACAATGAGCAGTTCTTC
abundance: -; j_gene: TRBJ1-2; v_gene: TRBV7-2; d_gene: TRBD1; CDR3aa: CVSSQEQGRGPLFYGYTF; CDR3nt: TGTGTCAGCAGCCAGGAACAGGGGCGCGGCCCTCTATTCTATGGCTACACCTTC
abundance: many; j_gene: TRBJ2-5; v_gene: TRBV29-1; d_gene: TRBD2; CDR3aa: CSVEGHRVGVLAPVQETQYF; CDR3nt: TGCAGCGTTGAAGGTCACAGAGTGGGTGTACTAGCGCCCGTTCAAGAGACCCAGTACTTC
abundance: -; j_gene: TRBJ1-2; v_gene: TRBV5-8; d_gene: -; CDR3aa: CASSLTGARSRGYTF; CDR3nt: TGTGCCAGCAGCTTGACGGGAGCCAGATCTCGGGGCTACACCTTC
abundance: -; j_gene: TRBJ2-3; v_gene: TRBV4-2; d_gene: TRBD2; CDR3aa: CASSRRLAGGPTDTQYF; CDR3nt: TGTGCCAGCAGCCGGAGGTTAGCGGGAGGGCCTACCGATACGCAGTATTTT
abundance: few; j_gene: TRBJ2-1; v_gene: TRBV4-1; d_gene: TRBD2; CDR3aa: CASSPNPGLAGSGYNEQFF; CDR3nt: TGCGCCAGCAGCCCGAATCCGGGACTAGCGGGATCGGGTTACAATGAGCAGTTCTTC
abundance: few; j_gene: TRBJ2-7; v_gene: TRBV6-1; d_gene: -; CDR3aa: CASSDSSLYEQYF; CDR3nt: TGTGCCAGCAGTGATTCTAGCCTCTACGAGCAGTACTTC
abundance: -; j_gene: TRBJ1-1; v_gene: TRBV5-1; d_gene: -; CDR3aa: CASSSVGGRMNTEAFF; CDR3nt: TGCGCCAGCAGCTCTGTGGGGGGACGGATGAACACTGAAGCTTTCTTT
abundance: few; j_gene: TRBJ1-4; v_gene: TRBV25-1; d_gene: -; CDR3aa: CASSESQGHNEKLFF; CDR3nt: TGTGCCAGCAGTGAATCACAGGGACATAATGAAAAACTGTTTTTT
abundance: -; j_gene: TRBJ1-6; v_gene: TRBV29-1; d_gene: -; CDR3aa: CSARDSDNSPLHF; CDR3nt: TGCAGCGCCCGGGACTCCGATAATTCACCCCTCCACTTT
abundance: -; j_gene: TRBJ2-3; v_gene: TRBV6-1; d_gene: -; CDR3aa: CASSEPPGSQTSDTQYF; CDR3nt: TGTGCCAGCAGTGAGCCCCCGGGATCGCAAACCTCAGATACGCAGTATTTT
abundance: -; j_gene: TRBJ2-3; v_gene: TRBV29-1; d_gene: -; CDR3aa: CSVDLQGGDTQYF; CDR3nt: TGCAGCGTGGACCTACAGGGGGGGGATACGCAGTATTTT
abundance: many; j_gene: TRBJ2-7; v_gene: TRBV12-3/TRBV12-4; d_gene: -; CDR3aa: CASSLEGEQYF; CDR3nt: TGTGCCAGCAGCTTAGAGGGCGAGCAGTACTTC
abundance: -; j_gene: TRBJ2-1; v_gene: TRBV21-1; d_gene: -; CDR3aa: CASSKDSHWAGYGYEQFF; CDR3nt: TGTGCCAGCAGCAAAGATTCCCACTGGGCGGGATATGGGTATGAGCAGTTCTTC
abundance: once; j_gene: TRBJ2-5; v_gene: TRBV5-1; d_gene: TRBD2; CDR3aa: CVSSSSGGETQYF; CDR3nt: TGCGTCAGCAGCTCATCGGGGGGAGAGACCCAGTACTTC
abundance: -; j_gene: TRBJ2-1; v_gene: TRBV20-1; d_gene: TRBD2; CDR3aa: CSVLDSGRSNNEQFF; CDR3nt: TGCAGTGTCCTAGATAGCGGGAGATCGAACAATGAGCAGTTCTTC
abundance: -; j_gene: TRBJ2-3; v_gene: TRBV6-6; d_gene: TRBD1; CDR3aa: CASSYSGTEGTDTQYF; CDR3nt: TGTGCCAGCAGTTACTCCGGGACAGAGGGCACAGATACGCAGTATTTT
abundance: once; j_gene: TRBJ2-1; v_gene: TRBV9; d_gene: -; CDR3aa: CACGDGFLGEQFF; CDR3nt: TGTGCCTGCGGGGACGGTTTTCTCGGTGAGCAGTTCTTC
abundance: few; j_gene: TRBJ2-5; v_gene: TRBV28; d_gene: -; CDR3aa: CASSPPGQWGEGETQYF; CDR3nt: TGTGCCAGCAGTCCCCCTGGTCAGTGGGGTGAGGGAGAGACCCAGTACTTC
abundance: few; j_gene: TRBJ2-5; v_gene: TRBV5-1; d_gene: -; CDR3aa: CASSFPQAGRETQYF; CDR3nt: TGCGCCAGCAGCTTCCCACAGGCGGGAAGGGAGACCCAGTACTTC
abundance: few; j_gene: TRBJ1-4; v_gene: TRBV2; d_gene: -; CDR3aa: CASSDLEKLFF; CDR3nt: TGTGCCAGCAGTGACCTTGAAAAACTGTTTTTT
abundance: -; j_gene: TRBJ2-1; v_gene: TRBV29-1; d_gene: TRBD1; CDR3aa: CSVEVTGQGRYNEQFF; CDR3nt: TGCAGCGTTGAAGTCACCGGACAGGGTCGCTACAATGAGCAGTTCTTC
abundance: few; j_gene: TRBJ2-5; v_gene: TRBV7-2; d_gene: -; CDR3aa: CASSRGGVETQYF; CDR3nt: TGTGCCAGCAGCCGTGGGGGCGTGGAGACCCAGTACTTC
abundance: few; j_gene: TRBJ2-7; v_gene: TRBV27; d_gene: TRBD1; CDR3aa: CASRKGQALGEQYF; CDR3nt: TGTGCCAGCAGGAAGGGACAGGCTTTAGGGGAGCAGTACTTC
abundance: many; j_gene: TRBJ2-7; v_gene: TRBV5-6; d_gene: TRBD2; CDR3aa: CASSLVKRLAGAEQYF; CDR3nt: TGTGCCAGCAGCTTGGTTAAAAGACTAGCGGGAGCCGAGCAGTACTTC
abundance: few; j_gene: TRBJ2-2; v_gene: TRBV27; d_gene: -; CDR3aa: CASTLGWVGPNTGELFF; CDR3nt: TGTGCCAGCACCCTGGGCTGGGTTGGGCCGAACACCGGGGAGCTGTTTTTT
abundance: few; j_gene: TRBJ1-2; v_gene: TRBV5-1; d_gene: TRBD1; CDR3aa: CASSAGTGTPNYGYTF; CDR3nt: TGCGCCAGCAGCGCGGGGACAGGCACCCCTAACTATGGCTACACCTTC
abundance: few; j_gene: TRBJ1-2; v_gene: TRBV29-1; d_gene: TRBD1; CDR3aa: CSVDPGTGGSGGYTF; CDR3nt: TGCAGCGTTGACCCAGGGACAGGGGGATCTGGCGGCTACACCTTC
abundance: -; j_gene: TRBJ2-7; v_gene: TRBV7-9; d_gene: -; CDR3aa: CASRDSLYEQYF; CDR3nt: TGTGCCAGCCGGGACTCGTTATACGAGCAGTACTTC
abundance: -; j_gene: TRBJ2-1; v_gene: TRBV20-1; d_gene: -; CDR3aa: CSARDYRGSYNEQFF; CDR3nt: TGCAGTGCTAGAGATTATAGGGGCTCCTACAATGAGCAGTTCTTC
abundance: -; j_gene: TRBJ1-2; v_gene: TRBV5-1; d_gene: -; CDR3aa: CASSVSQVNYGYTF; CDR3nt: TGCGCCAGCAGTGTGTCTCAGGTTAACTATGGCTACACCTTC
abundance: few; j_gene: TRBJ2-7; v_gene: TRBV20-1; d_gene: TRBD2; CDR3aa: CSASGIAGAVEQYF; CDR3nt: TGCAGTGCTAGTGGGATAGCGGGAGCAGTCGAGCAGTACTTC
abundance: -; j_gene: TRBJ2-1; v_gene: TRBV7-2; d_gene: -; CDR3aa: CASSPTGIDEQFF; CDR3nt: TGTGCCAGCAGCCCTACAGGGATCGATGAGCAGTTCTTC
abundance: few; j_gene: TRBJ2-3; v_gene: TRBV15; d_gene: TRBD2; CDR3aa: CATSSDREGRNTQYF; CDR3nt: TGTGCCACCAGCAGTGACCGGGAGGGCCGGAATACGCAGTATTTT
abundance: few; j_gene: TRBJ2-5; v_gene: TRBV20-1; d_gene: TRBD2; CDR3aa: CSAGMTSGKETQYF; CDR3nt: TGCAGTGCTGGGATGACTAGCGGGAAAGAGACCCAGTACTTC
abundance: few; j_gene: TRBJ2-5; v_gene: TRBV5-1; d_gene: TRBD2; CDR3aa: CASSLSGTSGSRETQYF; CDR3nt: TGCGCCAGCAGCTTATCCGGGACTAGCGGGAGCAGAGAGACCCAGTACTTC
abundance: few; j_gene: TRBJ2-1; v_gene: TRBV20-1; d_gene: TRBD2; CDR3aa: CSASIQTSGRGGEQFF; CDR3nt: TGCAGTGCTAGTATCCAAACTAGCGGGAGGGGTGGTGAGCAGTTCTTC
abundance: -; j_gene: TRBJ2-7; v_gene: TRBV20-1; d_gene: TRBD1; CDR3aa: CSAAPGTGSYNEQYF; CDR3nt: TGCAGTGCTGCCCCCGGGACAGGTTCCTACAATGAGCAGTACTTC